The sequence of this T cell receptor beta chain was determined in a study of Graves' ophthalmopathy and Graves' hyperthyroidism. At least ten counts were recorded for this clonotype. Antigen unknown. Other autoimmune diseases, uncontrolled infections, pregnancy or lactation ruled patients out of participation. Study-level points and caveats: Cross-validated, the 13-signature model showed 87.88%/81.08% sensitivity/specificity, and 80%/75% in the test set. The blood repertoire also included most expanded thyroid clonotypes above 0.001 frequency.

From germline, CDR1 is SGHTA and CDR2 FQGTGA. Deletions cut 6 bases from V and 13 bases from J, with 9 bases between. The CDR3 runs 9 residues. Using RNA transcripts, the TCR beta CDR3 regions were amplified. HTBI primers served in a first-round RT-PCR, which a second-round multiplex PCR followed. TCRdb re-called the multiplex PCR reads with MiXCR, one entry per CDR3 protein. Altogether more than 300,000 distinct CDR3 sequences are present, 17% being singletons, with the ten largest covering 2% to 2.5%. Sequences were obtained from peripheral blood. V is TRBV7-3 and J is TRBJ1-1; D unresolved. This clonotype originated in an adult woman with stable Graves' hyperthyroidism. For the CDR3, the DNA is TGTGCCAGCAGAAATTATGGTTTCTTT. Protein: CASRNYGFF.